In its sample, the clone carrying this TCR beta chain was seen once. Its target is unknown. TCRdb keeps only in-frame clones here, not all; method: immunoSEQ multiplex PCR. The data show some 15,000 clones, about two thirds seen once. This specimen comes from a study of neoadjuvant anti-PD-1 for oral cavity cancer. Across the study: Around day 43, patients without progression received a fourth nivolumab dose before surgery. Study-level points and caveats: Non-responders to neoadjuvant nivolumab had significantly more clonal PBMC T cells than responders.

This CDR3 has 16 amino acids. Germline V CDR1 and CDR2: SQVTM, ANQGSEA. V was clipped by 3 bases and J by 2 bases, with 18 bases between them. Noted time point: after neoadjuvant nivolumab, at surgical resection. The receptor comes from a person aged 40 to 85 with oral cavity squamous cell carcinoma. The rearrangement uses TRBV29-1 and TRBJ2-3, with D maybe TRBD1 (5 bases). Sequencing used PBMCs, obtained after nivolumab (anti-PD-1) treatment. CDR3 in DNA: TGCAGCGTTGAGACCGAAACGGACAAAGACACAGATACGCAGTATTTT. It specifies CSVETETDKDTDTQYF.